This T cell receptor beta chain was recorded in a study of CD8 T cells in Susac syndrome. CDR3 length: 17 residues. J gave up 0 bases and V 2 bases, and 8 bases lay outside the gene matches. Germline lookup yields CDR1 SGHTA and CDR2 FQGNSA. The RNA, roughly 0.45 to 1 ug, was put through reverse transcription using random hexamers. TCRdb passed the immunoSEQ multiplex PCR reads through MiXCR, listing each CDR3 protein once. This table has 250,000 to 350,000 distinct CDR3 sequences, about 91% appearing once. Source material: CD4+ T cells from PBMCs. V and J are TRBV7-2 and TRBJ2-3; TRBD2 aligns across 7 bases. This receptor was obtained from a human donor with multiple sclerosis. CDR3 residues: CASSLSTSSASTDTQYF. The CDR3 region has the DNA TGTGCCAGCAGCTTATCGACTAGCAGCGCTAGCACAGATACGCAGTATTTT. The full variable domain, in which reference TRBV7-2 and TRBJ2-3 provide the parts outside the CDR3, is GAGVSQSPSNKVTEKGKDVELRCDPISGHTALYWYRQSLGQGLEFLIYFQGNSAPDKSGLPSDRFSAERTGGSVSTLTIQRTQQEDSAVYLCASSLSTSSASTDTQYFGPGTRLTVL.